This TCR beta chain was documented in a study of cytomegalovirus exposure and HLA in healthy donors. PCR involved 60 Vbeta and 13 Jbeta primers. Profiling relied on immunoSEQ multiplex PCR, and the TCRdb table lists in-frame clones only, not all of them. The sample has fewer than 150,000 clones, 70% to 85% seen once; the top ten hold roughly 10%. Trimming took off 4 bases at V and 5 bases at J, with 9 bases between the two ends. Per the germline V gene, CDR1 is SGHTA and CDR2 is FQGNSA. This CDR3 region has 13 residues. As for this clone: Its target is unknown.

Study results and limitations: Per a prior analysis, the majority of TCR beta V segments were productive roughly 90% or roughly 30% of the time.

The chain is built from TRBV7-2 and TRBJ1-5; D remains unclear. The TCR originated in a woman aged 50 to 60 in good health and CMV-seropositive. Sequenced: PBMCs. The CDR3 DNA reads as TGTGCCAGCAGCTCATCGAGGGATCAGCCCCAGCATTTT. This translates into CASSSSRDQPQHF.